This TCR beta chain derives from a study of T cell repertoires in cytomegalovirus infection (dated by TCRdb to the late 2010s). A note on the overall study: Alongside well-studied HLA-B-restricted epitopes, the peptide stimulations were aimed at recently identified HLA-C-restricted CMV epitopes, whose presentation resists viral immunomodulation. Because public TCR beta signatures pointed to carriage of CMV infection together with the matching HLA type, the HLA type of each donor mattered for the analysis.

This clonotype was detected many times. This receptor's antigen is unknown. Within one base of it there is no much larger clone, and no base qualities were kept. Via the germline V gene (reference sequence), CDR1 is LNHNV and CDR2 YYDKDF. From the cysteine up to the phenylalanine, the CDR3 has a length of 16 residues. Kept here is only the CDR3 DNA, which spans 48 bases and is read in frame from base 1. V is shortened by 5 bases, J by 7 bases, and the region joining them spans 21 bases. Beyond this particular receptor, the publication reports: Carriers of CMV infection plus the relevant HLA type were discriminated by the cumulative frequency of public TCR beta family members in the study cohort and in an independent roughly 340-donor cohort. The ex vivo response was dominated by HLA-C-restricted CMV-specific TCR beta clonotypes, and the single most frequent clonotype in two of eight donors was supplied by these HLA-C-restricted clonotypes.

Sequenced using an Illumina HiSeq 1500. Clones were called with MiXCR by TCRdb after fastp trimmed the public reads at Q25, and only in-frame beta chains were retained. Every distinct CDR3 protein forms one entry, paired with its most common genes and DNA. In this sample the table shows hundreds of thousands of distinct CDR3 sequences, under 35% of which occur a single time. Clones ranked in the top ten supply about 19% of the sample. The treatment or condition label on this specimen signifies: in vitro stimulation with specific CMV peptide epitopes to enrich CMV-specific T cells. The source material was cultured PBMCs, sampled from culture after CMV antigen stimulation. The clonotype was recovered from a human donor in good health (CMV status not recorded). Some clones in this sample may be carry-over from other donors' samples. The chain is encoded by TRBV15 joined to TRBJ2-1; the D segment is perhaps TRBD1 or TRBD2, each sharing 5 matched bases. The CDR3 in this case is CATSAPGKLGRNEQFF. The DNA reads TGTGCCACCAGCGCTCCGGGAAAACTGGGGCGGAATGAGCAGTTCTTC.